This T cell receptor beta chain was obtained from a study of T cell responses to AZD1222 COVID-19 vaccine. Remarks on this clone: The antigen remains unidentified.

Points from the study as a whole: Donors were chiefly white British, with a greater number of females, and clonal diversity was perhaps underestimated. Vaccine-associated CD4 TCRs ranged over spike, dominating at 160-218 and 743-854. Baseline testing showed seropositivity in only a handful of AZD1222 recipients.

The repertoire was sequenced with immunoSEQ multiplex PCR; TCRdb's copy has only in-frame clones and lacks some. This table holds over 100,000 clones, around 90% found once. The CDR3 loop spans 21 amino acids. V shed 0 bases and J 0 bases; nucleotides not matched to a gene: 14. Germline assignment: CDR1 PRHDT and CDR2 FYEKMQ (reference sequence). The material was peripheral blood, obtained on day 0 of AZD1222 vaccination. The chain combines TRBV13 with TRBJ2-1, with TRBD2 identical over 10 bases. The receptor comes from an adult in good health. The CDR3 DNA reads as TGTGCCAGCAGCTTAGGCCTGGGTAGCGGGGGGCCCCTCCTCTCCTACAATGAGCAGTTCTTC. Amino acids: CASSLGLGSGGPLLSYNEQFF. The full variable domain, rest sourced from reference TRBV13 and TRBJ2-1, is AAGVIQSPRHLIKEKRETATLKCYPIPRHDTVYWYQQGPGQDPQFLISFYEKMQSDKGSIPDRFSAQQFSDYHSELNMSSLELGDSALYFCASSLGLGSGGPLLSYNEQFFGPGTRLTVL.